Following are 3 T cell receptor beta chains from one sample sequenced in a study of blood T cell repertoires in COVID-19. Data came from immunoSEQ multiplex PCR; TCRdb stores just in-frame clones and leaves some out. The data hold 300,000 or so clones, with 80% to 90% observed a single time. The sequenced material came from peripheral blood. These receptors originate from a woman aged 40 to 49 with acute or convalescent COVID-19.

The chain links TRBV10-3 to TRBJ1-2; 8 bases fit TRBD1. CDR1 and CDR2 (germline): ENHRY, SYGVKD. The CDR3 runs 17 residues. After removal of 6 bases from V and 3 bases from J, the junction contained 15 bases not matched to a gene. Written as DNA, the CDR3 is TGTGCCATCAGGTCCTCCTTTGGACAGGGATGGGACTATGGCTACACCTTC. This sequence encodes CAIRSSFGQGWDYGYTF.

J is TRBJ2-3 and V is TRBV3-1 (or the pseudogene TRBV3-2), with D uncertain. CDR3 length equals 12 residues. Germline CDR1 reads LGHDT; CDR2 reads YNNKEL (reference sequence). V lost 8 bases and J 0 bases, leaving 6 bases between the germline ends. Written as DNA, the CDR3 is TGTGCCAGCCTAAGCAGCACAGATACGCAGTATTTT. Translated: CASLSSTDTQYF.

The chain couples TRBV3-1 (or the pseudogene TRBV3-2) to TRBJ1-6, with D perhaps matching TRBD1 (6 bases). Germline-derived CDR1 and CDR2 are LGHDT and YNNKEL (reference sequence). The CDR3 spans 16 residues. Trimming left V 6 bases short and J 6 bases short, with 18 bases between. Here the CDR3 reads CASSAWAGTTNSPLHF. Written as DNA, the CDR3 is TGTGCCAGCAGTGCTTGGGCCGGGACAACTAATTCACCCCTCCACTTT.